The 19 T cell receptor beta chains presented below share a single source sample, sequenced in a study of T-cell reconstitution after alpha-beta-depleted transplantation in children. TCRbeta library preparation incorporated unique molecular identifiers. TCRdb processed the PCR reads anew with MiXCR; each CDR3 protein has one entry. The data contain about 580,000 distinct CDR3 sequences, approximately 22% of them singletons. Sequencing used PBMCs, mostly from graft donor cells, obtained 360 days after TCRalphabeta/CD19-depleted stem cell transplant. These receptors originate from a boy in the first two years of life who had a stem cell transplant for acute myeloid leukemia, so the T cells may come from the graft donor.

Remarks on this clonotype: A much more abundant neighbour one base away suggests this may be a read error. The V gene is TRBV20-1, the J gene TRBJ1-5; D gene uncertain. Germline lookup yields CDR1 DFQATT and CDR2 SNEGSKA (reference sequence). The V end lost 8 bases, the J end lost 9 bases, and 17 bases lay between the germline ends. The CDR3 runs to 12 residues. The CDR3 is CSTARVDSPQHF. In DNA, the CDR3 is TGCAGTACTGCTAGGGTCGATTCGCCCCAGCATTTT.

DNA for the CDR3: TGTGCCAGCAGTTTAGGCCGGGCCGACAAATTTTATGGCTACACCTTC. It is translated as CASSLGRADKFYGYTF. The chain links TRBV12-3 or TRBV12-4 to TRBJ1-2; no clear D. V was clipped by 1 base and J by 5 bases, with 17 bases between them. This CDR3 spans 16 amino acids.

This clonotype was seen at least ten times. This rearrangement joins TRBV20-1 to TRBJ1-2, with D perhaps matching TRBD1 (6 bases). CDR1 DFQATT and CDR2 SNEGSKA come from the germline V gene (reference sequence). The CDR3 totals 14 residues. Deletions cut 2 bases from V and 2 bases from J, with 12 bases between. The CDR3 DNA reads TGCAGTGCTAGACCACAGGGCCGAAACTATGGCTACACCTTC. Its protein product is CSARPQGRNYGYTF.

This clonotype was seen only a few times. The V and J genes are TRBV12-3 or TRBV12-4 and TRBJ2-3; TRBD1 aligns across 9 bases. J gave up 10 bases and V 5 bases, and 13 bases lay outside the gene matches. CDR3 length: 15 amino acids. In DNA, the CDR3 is TGTGCCAGCAGTCTAACGGACAGGGGATCTACTCCGCAGTATTTT. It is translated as CASSLTDRGSTPQYF.

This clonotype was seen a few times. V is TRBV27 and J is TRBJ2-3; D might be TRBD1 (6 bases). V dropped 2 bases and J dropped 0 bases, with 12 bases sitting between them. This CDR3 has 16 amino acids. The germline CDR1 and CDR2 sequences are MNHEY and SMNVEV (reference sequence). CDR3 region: CASSLEGERSTDTQYF. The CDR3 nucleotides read TGTGCCAGCAGTTTAGAGGGGGAGAGGAGCACAGATACGCAGTATTTT.

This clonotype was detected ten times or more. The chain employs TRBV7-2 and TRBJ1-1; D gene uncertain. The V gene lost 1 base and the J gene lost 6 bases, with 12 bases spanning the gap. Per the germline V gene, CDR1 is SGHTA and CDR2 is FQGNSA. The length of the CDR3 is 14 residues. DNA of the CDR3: TGTGCCAGCAGCTTAGTTCTGAAATCGGCTGAAGCTTTCTTT. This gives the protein CASSLVLKSAEAFF.

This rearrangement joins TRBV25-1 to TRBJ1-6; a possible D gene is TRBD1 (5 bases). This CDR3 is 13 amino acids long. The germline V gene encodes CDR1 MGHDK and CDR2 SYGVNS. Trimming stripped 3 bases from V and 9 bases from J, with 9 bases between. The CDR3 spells CASSDGTGSPLHF. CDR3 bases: TGTGCCAGCAGTGACGGTACAGGTTCACCCCTCCACTTT.

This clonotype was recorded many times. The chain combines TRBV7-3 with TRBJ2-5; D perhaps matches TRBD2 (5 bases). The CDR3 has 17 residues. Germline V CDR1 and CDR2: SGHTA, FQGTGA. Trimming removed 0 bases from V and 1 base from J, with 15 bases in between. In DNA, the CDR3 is TGTGCCAGCAGCTTAACGTCCAGCGGCCGCTTCCAAGAGACCCAGTACTTC. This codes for CASSLTSSGRFQETQYF.

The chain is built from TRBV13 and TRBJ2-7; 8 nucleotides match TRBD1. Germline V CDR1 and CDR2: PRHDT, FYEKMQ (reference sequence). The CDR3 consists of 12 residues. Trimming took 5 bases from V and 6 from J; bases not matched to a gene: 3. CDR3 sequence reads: CASSTDRGEQYF. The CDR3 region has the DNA TGTGCCAGCAGCACCGACAGGGGCGAGCAGTACTTC.

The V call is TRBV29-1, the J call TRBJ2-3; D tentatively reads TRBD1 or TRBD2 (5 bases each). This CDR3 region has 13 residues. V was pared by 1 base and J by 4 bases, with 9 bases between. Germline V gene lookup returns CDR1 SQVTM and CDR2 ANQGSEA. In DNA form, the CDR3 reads TGCAGCGTTGAAGGAGGGGCCCCAGATACGCAGTATTTT. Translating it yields CSVEGGAPDTQYF.

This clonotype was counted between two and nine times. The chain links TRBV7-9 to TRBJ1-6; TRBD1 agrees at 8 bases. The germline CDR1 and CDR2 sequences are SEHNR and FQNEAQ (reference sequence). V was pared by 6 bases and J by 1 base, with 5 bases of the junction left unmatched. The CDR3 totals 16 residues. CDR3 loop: CASSPDRGSYNSPLHF. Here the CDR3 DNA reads TGTGCCAGCAGTCCCGACAGGGGTTCCTATAATTCACCCCTCCACTTT.

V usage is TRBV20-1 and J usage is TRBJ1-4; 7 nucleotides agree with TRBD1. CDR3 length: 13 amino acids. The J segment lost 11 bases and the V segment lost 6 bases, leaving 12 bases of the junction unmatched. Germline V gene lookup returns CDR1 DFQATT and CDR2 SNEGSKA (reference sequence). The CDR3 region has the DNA TGCAGTGCCGTGGACAGGCAGCTTGGGAAACTGTTTTTT. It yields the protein CSAVDRQLGKLFF.

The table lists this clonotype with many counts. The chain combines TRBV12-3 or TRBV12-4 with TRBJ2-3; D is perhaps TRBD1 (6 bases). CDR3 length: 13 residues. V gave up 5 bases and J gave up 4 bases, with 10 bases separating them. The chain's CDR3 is CASSVEGADTQYF. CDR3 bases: TGTGCCAGCAGTGTCGAGGGGGCAGATACGCAGTATTTT.

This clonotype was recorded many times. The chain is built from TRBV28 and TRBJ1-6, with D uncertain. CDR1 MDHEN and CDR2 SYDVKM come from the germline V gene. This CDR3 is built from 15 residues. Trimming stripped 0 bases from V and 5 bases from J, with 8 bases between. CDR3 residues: CASSLWGANNSPLHF. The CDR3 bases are TGTGCCAGCAGTTTATGGGGAGCAAATAATTCACCCCTCCACTTT.

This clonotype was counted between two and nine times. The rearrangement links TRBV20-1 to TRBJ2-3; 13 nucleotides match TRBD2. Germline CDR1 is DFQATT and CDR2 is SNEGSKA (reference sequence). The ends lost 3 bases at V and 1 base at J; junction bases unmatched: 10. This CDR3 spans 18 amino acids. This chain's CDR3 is CSASPGTSGALRTDTQYF. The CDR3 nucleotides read TGCAGTGCTAGCCCCGGGACTAGCGGGGCGCTCCGCACAGATACGCAGTATTTT.

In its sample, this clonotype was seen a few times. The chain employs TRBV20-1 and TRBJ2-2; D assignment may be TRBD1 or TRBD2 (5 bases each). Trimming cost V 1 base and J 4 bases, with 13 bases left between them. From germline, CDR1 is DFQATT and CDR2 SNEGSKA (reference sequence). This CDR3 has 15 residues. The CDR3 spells CSARVRDRSTGELFF. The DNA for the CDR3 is TGCAGTGCTAGAGTTAGGGACCGGAGCACCGGGGAGCTGTTTTTT.

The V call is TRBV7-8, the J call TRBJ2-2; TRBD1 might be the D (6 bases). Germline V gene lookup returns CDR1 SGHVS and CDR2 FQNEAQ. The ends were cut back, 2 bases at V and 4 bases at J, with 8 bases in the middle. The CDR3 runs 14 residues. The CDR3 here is CASSLRDTTGELFF. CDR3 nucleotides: TGTGCCAGCAGCTTACGGGACACCACCGGGGAGCTGTTTTTT.

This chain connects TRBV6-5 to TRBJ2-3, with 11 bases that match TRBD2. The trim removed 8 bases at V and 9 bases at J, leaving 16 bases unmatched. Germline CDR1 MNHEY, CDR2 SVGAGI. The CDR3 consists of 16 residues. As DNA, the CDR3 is TGTGCCAGCTGGGCATCACAACTAGCGGGGGTAGACACGCAGTATTTT. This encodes CASWASQLAGVDTQYF.

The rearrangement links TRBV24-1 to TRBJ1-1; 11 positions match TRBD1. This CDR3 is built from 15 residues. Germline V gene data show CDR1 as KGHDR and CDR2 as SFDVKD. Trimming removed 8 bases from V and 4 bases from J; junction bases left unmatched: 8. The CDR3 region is CATTKTGQGATEAFF. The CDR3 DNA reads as TGTGCCACCACCAAAACTGGACAGGGGGCCACTGAAGCTTTCTTT.